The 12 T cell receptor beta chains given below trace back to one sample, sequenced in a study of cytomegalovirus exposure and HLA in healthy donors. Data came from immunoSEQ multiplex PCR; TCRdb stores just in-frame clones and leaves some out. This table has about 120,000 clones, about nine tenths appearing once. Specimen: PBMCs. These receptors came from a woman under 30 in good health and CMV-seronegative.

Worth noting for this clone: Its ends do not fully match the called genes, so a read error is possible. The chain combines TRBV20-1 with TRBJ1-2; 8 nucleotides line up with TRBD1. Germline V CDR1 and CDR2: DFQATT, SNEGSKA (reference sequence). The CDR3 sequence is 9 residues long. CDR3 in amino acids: CSASGGLDF. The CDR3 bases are TGCAGTGCCTCAGGGGGCCTAGATTTC.

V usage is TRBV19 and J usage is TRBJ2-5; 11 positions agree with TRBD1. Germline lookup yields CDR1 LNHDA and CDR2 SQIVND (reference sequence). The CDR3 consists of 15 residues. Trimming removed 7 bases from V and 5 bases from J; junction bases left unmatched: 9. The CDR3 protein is CASKTGQGAVETQYF. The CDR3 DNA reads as TGTGCCAGTAAAACAGGACAGGGGGCGGTTGAGACCCAGTACTTC.

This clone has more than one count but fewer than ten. The CDR3 DNA follows: TGCAGCGTTGAAGATCAGCAGGGGACTGAAGCTTTCTTT. Its protein product is CSVEDQQGTEAFF. The genes are TRBV29-1 and TRBJ1-1, with D perhaps matching TRBD1 (6 bases). Germline V gene lookup returns CDR1 SQVTM and CDR2 ANQGSEA. The CDR3 loop spans 13 amino acids. The V end was cut by 0 bases, the J end by 5 bases, with 10 bases between.

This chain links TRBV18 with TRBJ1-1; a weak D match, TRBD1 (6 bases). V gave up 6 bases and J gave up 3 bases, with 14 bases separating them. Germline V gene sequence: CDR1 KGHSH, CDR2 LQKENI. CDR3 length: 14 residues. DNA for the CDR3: TGTGCCAGCTCCGCTGGGGGGGCGGACACTGAAGCTTTCTTT. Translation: CASSAGGADTEAFF. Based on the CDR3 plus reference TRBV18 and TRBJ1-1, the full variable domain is NAGVMQNPRHLVRRRGQEARLRCSPMKGHSHVYWYRQLPEEGLKFMVYLQKENIIDESGMPKERFSAEFPKEGPSILRIQQVVRGDSAAYFCASSAGGADTEAFFGQGTRLTVV.

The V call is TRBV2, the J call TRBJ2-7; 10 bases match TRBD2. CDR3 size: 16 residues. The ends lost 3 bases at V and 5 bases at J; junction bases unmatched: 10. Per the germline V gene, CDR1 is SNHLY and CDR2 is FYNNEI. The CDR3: CASSDHASGSSDEQYF. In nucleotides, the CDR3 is TGTGCCAGCAGTGATCATGCTAGCGGGAGTAGCGACGAGCAGTACTTC.

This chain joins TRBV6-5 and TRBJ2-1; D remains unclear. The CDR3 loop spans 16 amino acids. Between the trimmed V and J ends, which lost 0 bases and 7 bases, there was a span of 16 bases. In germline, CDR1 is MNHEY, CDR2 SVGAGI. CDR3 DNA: TGTGCCAGCAGTTACTCTTCGATTAGGTCCGGGAATGAGCAGTTCTTC. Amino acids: CASSYSSIRSGNEQFF.

CDR3 loop: CASRVAGGLGEQYF. Written as DNA, the CDR3 is TGCGCCAGCAGGGTAGCGGGAGGGCTCGGGGAGCAGTACTTC. The chain recombines TRBV5-1 with TRBJ2-7, with TRBD2 matching 11 bases. Germline lookup yields CDR1 SGHRS and CDR2 YFSETQ. Trimming at V came to 5 bases and at J to 7 bases, leaving 8 bases not matched to a gene. The CDR3 extends over 14 amino acids.

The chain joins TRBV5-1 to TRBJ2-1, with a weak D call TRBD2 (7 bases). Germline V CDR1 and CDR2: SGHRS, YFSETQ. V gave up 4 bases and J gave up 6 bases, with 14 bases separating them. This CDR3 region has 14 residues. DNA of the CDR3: TGCGCCAGCAGCCCCGGTGGGGGGGCCAATGAGCAGTTCTTC. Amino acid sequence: CASSPGGGANEQFF.

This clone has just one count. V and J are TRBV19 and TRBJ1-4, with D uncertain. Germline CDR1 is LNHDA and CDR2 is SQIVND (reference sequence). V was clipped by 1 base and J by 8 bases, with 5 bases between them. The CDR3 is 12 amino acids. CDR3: CASSIGREKLFF. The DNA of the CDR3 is TGTGCCAGTAGTATAGGGCGGGAAAAACTGTTTTTT.

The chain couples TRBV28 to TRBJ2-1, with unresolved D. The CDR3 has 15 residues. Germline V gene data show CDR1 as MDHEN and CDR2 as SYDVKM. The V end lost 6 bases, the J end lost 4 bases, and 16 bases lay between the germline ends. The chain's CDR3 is CASSPWADPYNEQFF. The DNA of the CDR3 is TGTGCCAGCAGCCCTTGGGCAGACCCATACAATGAGCAGTTCTTC.

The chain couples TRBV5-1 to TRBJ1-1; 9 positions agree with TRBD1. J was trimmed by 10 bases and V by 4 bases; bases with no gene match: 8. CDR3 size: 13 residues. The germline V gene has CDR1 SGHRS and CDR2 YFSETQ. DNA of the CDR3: TGCGCCAGCAGCGGTGGGACAGGGACGGGAGCTTTCTTT. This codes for CASSGGTGTGAFF.

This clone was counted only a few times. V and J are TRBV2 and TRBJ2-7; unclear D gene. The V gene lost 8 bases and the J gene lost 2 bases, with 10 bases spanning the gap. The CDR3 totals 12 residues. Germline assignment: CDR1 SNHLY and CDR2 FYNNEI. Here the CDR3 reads CASRSQTYEQYF. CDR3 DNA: TGTGCCAGCCGGTCCCAAACCTACGAGCAGTACTTC.